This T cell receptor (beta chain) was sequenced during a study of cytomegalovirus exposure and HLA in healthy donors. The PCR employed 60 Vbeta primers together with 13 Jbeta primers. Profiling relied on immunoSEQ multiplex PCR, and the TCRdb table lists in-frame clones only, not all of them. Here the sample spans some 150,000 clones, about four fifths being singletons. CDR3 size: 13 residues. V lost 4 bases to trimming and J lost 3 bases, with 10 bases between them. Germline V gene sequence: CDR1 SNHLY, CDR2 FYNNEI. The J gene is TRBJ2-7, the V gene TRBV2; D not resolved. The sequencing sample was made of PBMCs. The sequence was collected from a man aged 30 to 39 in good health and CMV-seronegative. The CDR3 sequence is CASSVGRSYEQYF. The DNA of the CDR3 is TGTGCCAGCAGTGTAGGTAGGAGCTACGAGCAGTACTTC.